One and the same sample provided the 13 T cell receptor beta chains below, sequenced in a study of neurological immune-mediated disorders (dated by TCRdb to about 2019). The library came from 5' RACE. Data came from an Illumina HiSeq 2500. TCRdb itself trimmed the public reads at Q25 with fastp, ran MiXCR and retained productive beta chains. Each record represents a unique CDR3 protein, reported with the most common genes and DNA among its rows. The sample table records tens of thousands of distinct CDR3 sequences; 10% of these occur just once. The ten largest make up 1.8% of the sample. Sequenced: PBMCs. The receptors come from a man between 35 and 55 years old in good health.

This clonotype was recorded at least ten times. The V call is TRBV6-2 or TRBV6-3, the J call TRBJ1-1; possible D gene TRBD1, 5 bases. Trimming took 5 bases from V and 4 from J, leaving 11 bases between them. The CDR3 spans 13 residues. CDR1 is MNHEY and CDR2 is SVGEGT in the germline V gene. Here the CDR3 reads CASSRFGGTEAFF. The DNA of the CDR3 is TGTGCCAGCAGTCGCTTTGGGGGCACTGAAGCTTTCTTT.

This clonotype was counted many times. CDR3 region: CSVEQIINYGYTF. The DNA for the CDR3 is TGCAGCGTTGAACAGATCATTAACTATGGCTACACCTTC. The rearrangement joins TRBV29-1 to TRBJ1-2; no firm D call. The CDR3 loop spans 13 amino acids. Trimming pared 2 bases from V and 1 base from J, leaving 8 bases between. The germline V gene encodes CDR1 SQVTM and CDR2 ANQGSEA.

This clonotype was seen at least ten times. The rearrangement joins TRBV7-3 to TRBJ2-7; 10 positions match TRBD2. The CDR3 consists of 14 residues. The germline V gene has CDR1 SGHTA and CDR2 FQGTGA. Trimming removed 2 bases from V and 5 bases from J; junction bases left unmatched: 3. CDR3 in DNA: TGTGCCAGCAGCTTACTAGCGGGGGTTCACGAGCAGTACTTC. Amino acids: CASSLLAGVHEQYF.

The chain uses TRBV7-8 and TRBJ2-2; TRBD2 agrees at 10 bases. The CDR3 consists of 18 residues. The V and J ends lost 1 base and 4 bases, in that order; junction bases with no gene match: 9. The germline CDR1 and CDR2 sequences are SGHVS and FQNEAQ. CDR3 sequence (DNA): TGTGCCAGCAGCTTAGGCCCCCGGGTAGCGGGGGGCACCGGGGAGCTGTTTTTT. Amino acids: CASSLGPRVAGGTGELFF.

This clonotype was observed many times. The rearrangement uses TRBV6-2 or TRBV6-3 and TRBJ2-7; 7 bases agree with TRBD1. The CDR3 covers 13 residues. Germline V lookup: CDR1 MNHEY, CDR2 SVGEGT. Unmatched junction bases numbered 2, after V lost 6 bases and J lost 0 bases. CDR3 DNA: TGTGCCAGCAGGGGGGACAGCTCCTACGAGCAGTACTTC. Amino acids: CASRGDSSYEQYF.

This clonotype was seen at least ten times. This chain uses TRBV5-1 with TRBJ1-4; D gene unclear. Trimming stripped 2 bases from V and 0 bases from J, with 8 bases between. Germline V gives CDR1 SGHRS, CDR2 YFSETQ. The CDR3 extends over 15 amino acids. CDR3 coding DNA: TGCGCCAGCAGCTTTGAAGGGTCAACTAATGAAAAACTGTTTTTT. This codes for CASSFEGSTNEKLFF.

The V call is TRBV4-2, the J call TRBJ1-2; D may be TRBD1 (6 bases). CDR1 is LGHNA and CDR2 is YNFKEQ in the germline V gene. This CDR3 spans 18 amino acids. V was trimmed by 3 bases and J by 1 base, leaving 21 bases between them. CDR3 residues: CASSQGLLKQGFNYGYTF. The CDR3 DNA reads as TGTGCCAGCAGCCAGGGACTCCTGAAACAGGGTTTTAACTATGGCTACACCTTC.

V is TRBV5-1 and J is TRBJ2-1, with D perhaps matching TRBD2 (5 bases). The CDR3 totals 15 residues. Looked up from germline, CDR1 is SGHRS and CDR2 is YFSETQ. The ends were cut back, 3 bases at V and 0 bases at J, with 10 bases in the middle. Written as DNA, the CDR3 is TGCGCCAGCAGCTGGACTGAAAGCTCCTACAATGAGCAGTTCTTC. Amino acid sequence: CASSWTESSYNEQFF.

This clonotype was picked up many times. V is TRBV12-3 or TRBV12-4 and J is TRBJ2-2; D is unresolved. The CDR3 contains 12 residues. Trimming shortened V by 7 bases and J by 2 bases, and 5 bases separated the two germline ends. The DNA of the CDR3 is TGTGCCAGCACTCAAAACACCGGGGAGCTGTTTTTT. This encodes CASTQNTGELFF.

This clonotype turned up a few times. The V call is TRBV5-1, the J call TRBJ2-7; 7 bases line up with TRBD2. From germline, CDR1 is SGHRS and CDR2 YFSETQ. The CDR3 runs to 15 residues. Trimming removed 5 bases from V and 7 bases from J; junction bases left unmatched: 15. CDR3 amino acids: CASRNPGLPIEEQYF. CDR3 sequence (DNA): TGCGCCAGCAGAAATCCGGGACTACCGATTGAGGAGCAGTACTTC.

In its sample, this clonotype was seen many times. This sequence joins TRBV10-3 and TRBJ2-7; 7 bases align to TRBD2. Trimming at V came to 0 bases and at J to 0 bases, leaving 5 bases not matched to a gene. This CDR3 has 16 residues. Germline values: CDR1 ENHRY, CDR2 SYGVKD. CDR3 coding DNA: TGTGCCATCAGTGAGTCAGCCGGGGGGTCCTCCTACGAGCAGTACTTC. As protein: CAISESAGGSSYEQYF.

V gene TRBV28 combines with J gene TRBJ2-2, with 9 positions matching TRBD2. V lost 6 bases, J lost 1 base, and 3 bases stayed unmatched. The CDR3 loop spans 15 amino acids. Germline V lookup: CDR1 MDHEN, CDR2 SYDVKM. The CDR3 nucleotides are TGTGCCAGCAGCGGAGCGGGAGGGAACACCGGGGAGCTGTTTTTT. This sequence encodes CASSGAGGNTGELFF.

Ten or more counts support this clonotype. The J gene is TRBJ1-5, the V gene TRBV20-1; D is perhaps TRBD1 (6 bases). The CDR3 loop spans 14 amino acids. Per the germline V gene, CDR1 is DFQATT and CDR2 is SNEGSKA (reference sequence). Trimming removed 5 bases from V and 4 bases from J, with 15 bases in between. The CDR3 DNA sequence: TGCAGTGCTCCTCGAAGGGGGAAAAATCAGCCCCAGCATTTT. It translates to CSAPRRGKNQPQHF.